This entry describes one T cell receptor beta chain. A read error may explain this, as a much larger clone is one base away. This entry belongs to a study of prognosis after radiotherapy for stage I lung cancer. For the study at large: Newly diagnosed primary stage I lung tumors were found in over eleven patients, while oligometastatic NSCLC after surgical resection of the primary tumor was found in roughly five.

Genomic DNA was subjected to two-round multiplex PCR for amplification of TCR beta CDR3. Every TRBV and TRBJ gene had its own specific primer in first-round PCR. Universal primers primed the second round of PCR. TCRdb passed the multiplex PCR reads through MiXCR, listing each CDR3 protein once. Of around 60,000 distinct CDR3 sequences listed, more than 20% are singletons. The V end lost 11 bases, the J end lost 2 bases, and 15 bases lay between the germline ends. The CDR3 runs to 13 residues. CDR1 is SGHTA, CDR2 FQGNSA, per germline. Investigators drew six milliliters of peripheral blood at each of two time points.

The chain couples TRBV7-2 to TRBJ1-1; D unclear. This specimen was PBMCs, taken before or after stereotactic body radiation therapy (not recorded which). The clonotype originates from a donor of 50 years or more with non-small cell lung cancer. The CDR3 DNA sequence: TGTGCCGGCAAACTGGCGCGAAACACTGAAGCTTTCTTT. Translated: CAGKLARNTEAFF. The complete variable domain, with remaining parts taken from reference TRBV7-2 and TRBJ1-1, reads GAGVSQSPSNKVTEKGKDVELRCDPISGHTALYWYRQSLGQGLEFLIYFQGNSAPDKSGLPSDRFSAERTGGSVSTLTIQRTQQEDSAVYLCAGKLARNTEAFFGQGTRLTVV.